These 12 T cell receptor beta chains originate from one sample sequenced in a study of human T cells and chemical hapten exposure. TCRdb passed the RACE reads through MiXCR, listing each CDR3 protein once. The table lists approximately 340,000 distinct CDR3 sequences, around 7% of them singletons. Noted time point: patch test 1, 2 weeks after DPC sensitization. Sample treatment: therapeutic diphenylcyclopropenone sensitization with weekly scalp DPC. The input for sequencing was whole blood, taken in connection with sensitization to the hapten diphenylcyclopropenone (DPC). The receptors shown here come from a woman younger than 30 with alopecia areata. Some clones in this sample may be carry-over from other donors' samples.

This chain uses TRBV11-2 with TRBJ1-1; D gene unclear. Between the trimmed V and J ends, which lost 8 bases and 10 bases, there was a span of 11 bases. This CDR3 has 10 residues. Germline V gene sequence: CDR1 SGHAT, CDR2 FQNNGV. The CDR3 loop is CASAGDGAFF. The CDR3 DNA is TGTGCCAGCGCTGGAGATGGAGCTTTCTTT. Together with reference TRBV11-2 and TRBJ1-1, the CDR3 gives the full variable domain: EAGVAQSPRYKIIEKRQSVAFWCNPISGHATLYWYQQILGQGPKLLIQFQNNGVVDDSQLPKDRFSAERLKGVDSTLKIQPAKLEDSAVYLCASAGDGAFFGQGTRLTVV.

This clonotype occurred many times. This sequence joins TRBV12-3 or TRBV12-4 and TRBJ1-6, with D perhaps matching TRBD1 (5 bases). This CDR3 region has 12 residues. V lost 7 bases and J lost 8, with 9 bases in between. The CDR3 reads CASTMTDSPLHF. Written as DNA, the CDR3 is TGTGCCAGCACCATGACAGATTCACCCCTCCACTTT.

There are a few counts of this clonotype. The chain combines TRBV4-1 with TRBJ1-5, with TRBD1 matching 12 bases. The J segment lost 4 bases and the V segment lost 0 bases, leaving 4 bases of the junction unmatched. The CDR3 length is 17 residues. The germline CDR1 and CDR2 sequences are MGHRA and YSYEKL. CDR3 sequence (DNA): TGCGCCAGCAGCCAAGATAGGGACAGGGGGCGAAATCAGCCCCAGCATTTT. It codes for CASSQDRDRGRNQPQHF.

This clonotype was seen only a few times. This rearrangement joins TRBV20-1 to TRBJ1-6; D is unclear. V was clipped by 5 bases and J by 6 bases, with 11 bases between them. The CDR3 consists of 13 residues. Germline values: CDR1 DFQATT, CDR2 SNEGSKA (reference sequence). CDR3 DNA sequence: TGCAGTGCTCCCCCCCGTGGTAATTCACCCCTCCACTTT. Encoded protein: CSAPPRGNSPLHF.

On this clonotype: This CDR3 fails to terminate in the conserved phenylalanine or tryptophan, so it likely reflects a read error. The genes are TRBV20-1 and TRBJ2-5; 8 bases map to TRBD1. The CDR3 loop spans 12 amino acids. CDR1 and CDR2 (germline): DFQATT, SNEGSKA (reference sequence). Germline trimming cut 3 bases from V and 3 bases from J; bases unmatched to any gene: 0. The CDR3 coding sequence is TGCAGTGCTAGGGACAGGGAAGAGACCCAGTACTTG. Amino acids: CSARDREETQYL.

This sequence joins TRBV11-2 and TRBJ2-6; D gene uncertain. This CDR3 is 15 amino acids long. Trimming left V 6 bases short and J 0 bases short, with 9 bases between. Germline CDR1 and CDR2: SGHAT and FQNNGV. CDR3 sequence reads: CASSGTDSGANVLTF. In DNA, the CDR3 is TGTGCCAGCAGTGGAACCGACTCTGGGGCCAACGTCCTGACTTTC.

V and J are TRBV28 and TRBJ1-2, with 7 positions matching TRBD1. This CDR3 has 13 amino acids. Unmatched junction bases numbered 5, after V lost 6 bases and J lost 4 bases. Per germline, CDR1 MDHEN and CDR2 SYDVKM. DNA for the CDR3: TGTGCCAGCAGGACAGGGTTAACCTATGGCTACACCTTC. Translated: CASRTGLTYGYTF.

This clonotype was detected only a few times. Written as DNA, the CDR3 is TGCAGCGTCTACGTTCCGGGGGGACATTCAGGCGAAAAACTGTTTTTT. As protein: CSVYVPGGHSGEKLFF. V and J are TRBV29-1 and TRBJ1-4; weak D call: TRBD1 (6 bases). From germline, CDR1 is SQVTM and CDR2 ANQGSEA. The ends were cut back, 6 bases at V and 8 bases at J, with 25 bases in the middle. The CDR3 totals 16 residues.

This clonotype came up a few times. This chain uses TRBV6-1 with TRBJ2-7; D remains ambiguous. Between the trimmed V and J ends, which lost 5 bases and 9 bases, there was a span of 11 bases. The CDR3 contains 11 residues. Looked up from germline, CDR1 is MNHNS and CDR2 is SASEGT. In DNA form, the CDR3 reads TGTGCCAGCAGTACCCTAAGCCGGCAGTACTTC. Its protein is CASSTLSRQYF.

This clonotype showed up many times. V usage is TRBV7-2 and J usage is TRBJ2-3; no definite D call. V lost 2 bases and J 0 bases, leaving 9 bases between the germline ends. The CDR3 sequence is 15 residues long. Germline V gene sequence: CDR1 SGHTA, CDR2 FQGNSA. The DNA of the CDR3 is TGTGCCAGCAGCTTACAAAGTGCTAGCACAGATACGCAGTATTTT. Translated, it gives CASSLQSASTDTQYF.

This sequence joins TRBV7-8 and TRBJ1-3; D is possibly TRBD1 (6 bases). This CDR3 comprises 17 residues. Germline V gives CDR1 SGHVS, CDR2 FQNEAQ. V was pared by 2 bases and J by 10 bases, with 24 bases between. CDR3 sequence: CASSLFGGGISGRTIYF. The CDR3 DNA reads TGTGCCAGCAGCTTATTTGGAGGGGGTATCAGCGGTAGGACCATATATTTT. Drawing the rest from reference TRBV7-8 and TRBJ1-3, the complete variable domain is GAGVSQSPRYKVAKRGQDVALRCDPISGHVSLFWYQQALGQGPEFLTYFQNEAQLDKSGLPSDRFFAERPEGSVSTLKIQRTQQEDSAVYLCASSLFGGGISGRTIYFGEGSWLTVV.

This clonotype was recorded at least ten times. V is TRBV7-9 and J is TRBJ2-5; D gene uncertain. Trimming stripped 1 base from V and 5 bases from J, with 11 bases between. The CDR3 consists of 14 residues. Germline V gene sequence: CDR1 SEHNR, CDR2 FQNEAQ (reference sequence). CDR3 bases: TGTGCCAGCAGCTTAGAGACAACCGGGGAGACCCAGTACTTC. It yields the protein CASSLETTGETQYF.